These 27 T cell receptor beta chains came from one sample sequenced in a study of cytomegalovirus exposure and HLA in healthy donors. 13 Jbeta primers and 60 Vbeta primers were used for the PCR. Sequenced by immunoSEQ multiplex PCR; TCRdb stores in-frame clones only, minus some. Among under 130,000 clones, 78% were seen once, and the ten largest hold 1.3%. Sample: PBMCs. The receptors were sampled from a man aged 30 to 39 in good health and CMV-seronegative.

The chain employs TRBV9 and TRBJ1-4; D not certain. V was trimmed by 0 bases and J by 3 bases, leaving 9 bases between them. Germline CDR1 SGDLS, CDR2 YYNGEE. The CDR3 runs to 15 residues. The CDR3 DNA reads TGTGCCAGCAGCGTAGCTGCGGGGTCTAATGAAAAACTGTTTTTT. It is translated as CASSVAAGSNEKLFF.

This clone was found a few times. This chain links TRBV28 with TRBJ1-3; tentatively, D is TRBD1 (5 bases). Between the trimmed V and J ends, which lost 3 bases and 2 bases, there was a span of 8 bases. The CDR3 extends over 14 amino acids. Germline assignment: CDR1 MDHEN and CDR2 SYDVKM. The CDR3 region is CASSFAGTGNTIYF. The CDR3 region has the DNA TGTGCCAGCAGTTTCGCAGGGACTGGAAACACCATATATTTT.

The J gene is TRBJ1-2, the V gene TRBV7-2; D is possibly TRBD1 (5 bases). The CDR3 covers 13 residues. Germline CDR1 and CDR2: SGHTA and FQGNSA. V lost 5 bases and J lost 4, with 11 bases in between. CDR3 region: CASSATGAYGYTF. As DNA, the CDR3 is TGTGCCAGCAGCGCCACAGGAGCCTATGGCTACACCTTC.

The CDR3 region is CASSEVMKEGYTF. The DNA for the CDR3 is TGTGCCAGCAGTGAAGTGATGAAGGAGGGCTACACCTTC. This sequence joins TRBV2 and TRBJ1-2; D not resolved. Between the trimmed V and J ends, which lost 1 base and 8 bases, there was a span of 11 bases. The CDR3 is made up of 13 amino acids. CDR1 SNHLY and CDR2 FYNNEI come from the germline V gene.

A few counts support this clone. The chain uses TRBV6-6 and TRBJ1-4; unclear D gene. Germline V gives CDR1 MNHNY, CDR2 SVGAGI (reference sequence). Trimming removed 0 bases at V and 8 bases at J, with 4 bases between. The CDR3 is 12 residues long. In nucleotides, the CDR3 is TGTGCCAGCAGTTACTCGGAGGAAAAACTGTTTTTT. Translated: CASSYSEEKLFF.

The chain couples TRBV21-1 to TRBJ2-5; the DNA was not compared with TRBD2, the D call given in the table. TRBV21-1 is listed as a pseudogene. The CDR3 totals 19 residues. The CDR3 DNA is TGTGCCAGCAGCAAAGCTGGCCCCACCGGGAGCGGGAGAGGGGAGACCCAGTACTTC. Its protein is CASSKAGPTGSGRGETQYF.

The chain has TRBV11-2 and TRBJ2-1, with a weak D call TRBD2 (6 bases). There are 13 residues in the CDR3. Deletions cut 3 bases from V and 6 bases from J, with 9 bases between. Germline V gene sequence: CDR1 SGHAT, CDR2 FQNNGV. The CDR3, as DNA: TGTGCCAGCAGCTTTGCGGGACTCAATGAGCAGTTCTTC. This gives the protein CASSFAGLNEQFF.

The V and J genes are TRBV5-4 and TRBJ2-5, with 8 bases matching TRBD2. V shed 0 bases and J 5 bases; nucleotides not matched to a gene: 12. Germline-derived CDR1 and CDR2 are SGHNT and YYREEE (reference sequence). The CDR3 spans 17 residues. The CDR3 spells CASSLVHGGAGGETQYF. The CDR3, as DNA: TGTGCCAGCAGCTTGGTACACGGGGGGGCTGGGGGGGAGACCCAGTACTTC.

About this clone: The junction shows a germline mismatch at one end, possibly a read error. The gene calls are TRBV10-3 and TRBJ2-5; 7 bases are a match to TRBD1. The end of the DNA aligns better with TRBJ2-7, so the J call may be wrong. The CDR3 is 15 amino acids. Per germline, CDR1 ENHRY and CDR2 SYGVKD. CDR3 amino acids: CAISRDSPLSDEQYF. The CDR3 nucleotides read TGTGCCATCAGCAGGGACAGCCCCCTCTCCGACGAGCAGTACTTC.

The chain couples TRBV5-6 to TRBJ1-5; a weak D match, TRBD1 (6 bases). V lost 4 bases, J lost 2 bases, and 7 bases lay in between. Germline V gives CDR1 SGHDT, CDR2 YYEEEE. This CDR3 region has 13 residues. CDR3 loop: CASSPGGNQPQHF. As DNA, the CDR3 is TGTGCCAGCAGCCCAGGGGGCAATCAGCCCCAGCATTTT.

The sample holds a few counts of this clone. This sequence joins TRBV6-1 and TRBJ2-5; the D gene is possibly TRBD1 (5 bases). Germline CDR1 reads MNHNS; CDR2 reads SASEGT. The CDR3 has 12 amino acids. Trimming left V 2 bases short and J 4 bases short, with 5 bases between. This chain's CDR3 is CASSEQGETQYF. In nucleotides, the CDR3 is TGTGCCAGCAGTGAACAGGGAGAGACCCAGTACTTC.

The CDR3 sequence: CASSQGMGLAGWETQYF. The DNA for the CDR3 is TGCGCCAGCAGCCAAGGAATGGGACTAGCGGGATGGGAGACCCAGTACTTC. The J gene is TRBJ2-5, the V gene TRBV4-1; 13 bases fit TRBD2. The CDR3 covers 17 residues. The trim removed 1 base at V and 5 bases at J, leaving 7 bases unmatched. Germline V gives CDR1 MGHRA, CDR2 YSYEKL.

This clone has a handful of counts. The CDR3 coding sequence is TGTGCCAGCAGTTACGACAGATCCTACGAGCAGTACTTC. It translates to CASSYDRSYEQYF. The chain is built from TRBV6-5 and TRBJ2-7; possibly TRBD1 for D (5 bases). This CDR3 is 13 amino acids long. Germline assignment: CDR1 MNHEY and CDR2 SVGAGI. V was trimmed by 2 bases and J by 1 base, leaving 6 bases between them.

The chain recombines TRBV10-1 with TRBJ2-3, with 7 positions matching TRBD2. V gave up 7 bases and J gave up 8 bases; unmatched junction bases: 12. Germline V CDR1 and CDR2: WNHNN, SYGVQD (reference sequence). CDR3 size: 14 residues. DNA of the CDR3: TGCGCCAGCACCGAGGGACTAACGACGGGTACGCAGTATTTT. It encodes CASTEGLTTGTQYF.

This chain uses TRBV7-6 with TRBJ1-5; maybe TRBD1 (6 bases). The CDR3 is 12 residues long. CDR1 SGHVS and CDR2 FNYEAQ come from the germline V gene. V lost 10 bases and J lost 4, with 11 bases in between. This chain's CDR3 is CAIPTGNQPQHF. The DNA for the CDR3 is TGTGCCATTCCGACAGGTAATCAGCCCCAGCATTTT.

This chain connects TRBV5-4 to TRBJ1-2; 11 bases are shared with TRBD1. This CDR3 spans 14 amino acids. Germline assignment: CDR1 SGHNT and CDR2 YYREEE (reference sequence). V lost 6 bases, J lost 8 bases, and 9 bases stayed unmatched. The CDR3 nucleotides are TGTGCCAGCAAGGGACAGGGGGAGACATGGGGCTACACCTTC. Its protein product is CASKGQGETWGYTF.

This chain connects TRBV5-1 to TRBJ1-2; 9 nucleotides match TRBD1. Germline trimming cut 0 bases from V and 5 bases from J; bases unmatched to any gene: 2. Germline CDR1 is SGHRS and CDR2 is YFSETQ. This CDR3 is 14 amino acids long. DNA for the CDR3: TGCGCCAGCAGCTTGGACGGACAGGGGTATGGCTACACCTTC. Translation gives CASSLDGQGYGYTF.

V usage is TRBV7-9 and J usage is TRBJ2-1; a weak D match, TRBD2 (6 bases). V dropped 5 bases and J dropped 0 bases, with 11 bases sitting between them. CDR1 is SEHNR, CDR2 FQNEAQ, per germline (reference sequence). The CDR3 loop spans 15 amino acids. CDR3 DNA: TGTGCCAGCAGCGGGGACTTGAGCTCCTACAATGAGCAGTTCTTC. Residues: CASSGDLSSYNEQFF.

The chain carries TRBV5-6 and TRBJ2-3; TRBD2 matches at 12 bases. CDR1 and CDR2 (germline): SGHDT, YYEEEE. V trimming: 0 bases; J trimming: 7 bases; junction bases outside the gene matches: 6. This CDR3 comprises 16 residues. The CDR3 here is CASSLGASGGANTQYF. For the CDR3, the DNA is TGTGCCAGCAGCTTGGGGGCTAGCGGGGGGGCAAATACGCAGTATTTT.

The chain couples TRBV15 to TRBJ2-7; 7 positions match TRBD1. This CDR3 has 14 amino acids. CDR1 is LNHNV, CDR2 YYDKDF, per germline (reference sequence). Losses at the gene ends were 3 bases for V and 3 bases for J; bases not matched to a gene: 5. CDR3 sequence: CATSSRRDSYEQYF. The CDR3 DNA sequence: TGTGCCACCAGCAGTCGCCGGGACAGCTACGAGCAGTACTTC.

V is TRBV29-1 and J is TRBJ2-2; D is perhaps TRBD2 (5 bases). V gave up 8 bases and J gave up 4 bases, with 17 bases separating them. Germline V CDR1 and CDR2: SQVTM, ANQGSEA. This CDR3 contains 14 residues. CDR3 nucleotide sequence: TGCAGCTATTCGGACCGCGCGGGCACCGGGGAGCTGTTTTTT. The encoded protein is CSYSDRAGTGELFF.

This clone appeared a few times. V and J are TRBV7-9 and TRBJ2-7, with a tentative D call TRBD2 (6 bases). This CDR3 has 13 amino acids. Trimming pared 2 bases from V and 7 bases from J, leaving 12 bases between. Germline V gene sequence: CDR1 SEHNR, CDR2 FQNEAQ (reference sequence). CDR3 bases: TGTGCCAGCAGCTTAATCGGGGGTCGGGAGCAGTACTTC. Amino acid sequence: CASSLIGGREQYF.

This sequence joins TRBV7-2 and TRBJ2-1; possible D gene TRBD2, 5 bases. Germline V gene sequence: CDR1 SGHTA, CDR2 FQGNSA. CDR3 length equals 16 residues. Trimming stripped 2 bases from V and 2 bases from J, with 13 bases between. The CDR3: CASSLNQASTYNEQFF. CDR3 in DNA: TGTGCCAGCAGCTTAAACCAGGCTAGCACCTACAATGAGCAGTTCTTC.

This rearrangement joins TRBV28 to TRBJ1-1, with 10 bases that match TRBD1. V was pared by 5 bases and J by 4 bases, with 7 bases of the junction left unmatched. The germline CDR1 and CDR2 sequences are MDHEN and SYDVKM. The CDR3 has 15 amino acids. This CDR3 reads CASSLTGGLGTEAFF. CDR3 DNA sequence: TGTGCCAGCAGTCTGACAGGGGGCCTCGGCACTGAAGCTTTCTTT.

J is TRBJ2-3 and V is TRBV5-4; D ambiguous. Germline-derived CDR1 and CDR2 are SGHNT and YYREEE (reference sequence). The CDR3 is 15 amino acids. V lost 5 bases to trimming and J lost 0 bases, with 13 bases between them. CDR3 coding DNA: TGTGCCAGCAGGATACAGATCACTAGCACAGATACGCAGTATTTT. Its protein product is CASRIQITSTDTQYF.

The chain is built from TRBV6-1 and TRBJ1-5, with D uncertain. The CDR3 contains 16 residues. V gave up 2 bases and J gave up 0 bases, with 11 bases separating them. The germline V gene has CDR1 MNHNS and CDR2 SASEGT. CDR3 sequence: CASSEWSGNSNQPQHF. CDR3 DNA: TGTGCCAGCAGTGAATGGTCGGGAAATAGCAATCAGCCCCAGCATTTT.

This chain uses TRBV6-6 with TRBJ1-2; 8 nucleotides line up with TRBD1. The trim removed 6 bases at V and 4 bases at J, leaving 13 bases unmatched. The CDR3 spans 16 residues. Germline CDR1 and CDR2: MNHNY and SVGAGI (reference sequence). CDR3 protein: CASRESPQGGIYGYTF. In DNA, the CDR3 is TGTGCCAGCAGGGAGTCCCCACAGGGGGGGATCTATGGCTACACCTTC.